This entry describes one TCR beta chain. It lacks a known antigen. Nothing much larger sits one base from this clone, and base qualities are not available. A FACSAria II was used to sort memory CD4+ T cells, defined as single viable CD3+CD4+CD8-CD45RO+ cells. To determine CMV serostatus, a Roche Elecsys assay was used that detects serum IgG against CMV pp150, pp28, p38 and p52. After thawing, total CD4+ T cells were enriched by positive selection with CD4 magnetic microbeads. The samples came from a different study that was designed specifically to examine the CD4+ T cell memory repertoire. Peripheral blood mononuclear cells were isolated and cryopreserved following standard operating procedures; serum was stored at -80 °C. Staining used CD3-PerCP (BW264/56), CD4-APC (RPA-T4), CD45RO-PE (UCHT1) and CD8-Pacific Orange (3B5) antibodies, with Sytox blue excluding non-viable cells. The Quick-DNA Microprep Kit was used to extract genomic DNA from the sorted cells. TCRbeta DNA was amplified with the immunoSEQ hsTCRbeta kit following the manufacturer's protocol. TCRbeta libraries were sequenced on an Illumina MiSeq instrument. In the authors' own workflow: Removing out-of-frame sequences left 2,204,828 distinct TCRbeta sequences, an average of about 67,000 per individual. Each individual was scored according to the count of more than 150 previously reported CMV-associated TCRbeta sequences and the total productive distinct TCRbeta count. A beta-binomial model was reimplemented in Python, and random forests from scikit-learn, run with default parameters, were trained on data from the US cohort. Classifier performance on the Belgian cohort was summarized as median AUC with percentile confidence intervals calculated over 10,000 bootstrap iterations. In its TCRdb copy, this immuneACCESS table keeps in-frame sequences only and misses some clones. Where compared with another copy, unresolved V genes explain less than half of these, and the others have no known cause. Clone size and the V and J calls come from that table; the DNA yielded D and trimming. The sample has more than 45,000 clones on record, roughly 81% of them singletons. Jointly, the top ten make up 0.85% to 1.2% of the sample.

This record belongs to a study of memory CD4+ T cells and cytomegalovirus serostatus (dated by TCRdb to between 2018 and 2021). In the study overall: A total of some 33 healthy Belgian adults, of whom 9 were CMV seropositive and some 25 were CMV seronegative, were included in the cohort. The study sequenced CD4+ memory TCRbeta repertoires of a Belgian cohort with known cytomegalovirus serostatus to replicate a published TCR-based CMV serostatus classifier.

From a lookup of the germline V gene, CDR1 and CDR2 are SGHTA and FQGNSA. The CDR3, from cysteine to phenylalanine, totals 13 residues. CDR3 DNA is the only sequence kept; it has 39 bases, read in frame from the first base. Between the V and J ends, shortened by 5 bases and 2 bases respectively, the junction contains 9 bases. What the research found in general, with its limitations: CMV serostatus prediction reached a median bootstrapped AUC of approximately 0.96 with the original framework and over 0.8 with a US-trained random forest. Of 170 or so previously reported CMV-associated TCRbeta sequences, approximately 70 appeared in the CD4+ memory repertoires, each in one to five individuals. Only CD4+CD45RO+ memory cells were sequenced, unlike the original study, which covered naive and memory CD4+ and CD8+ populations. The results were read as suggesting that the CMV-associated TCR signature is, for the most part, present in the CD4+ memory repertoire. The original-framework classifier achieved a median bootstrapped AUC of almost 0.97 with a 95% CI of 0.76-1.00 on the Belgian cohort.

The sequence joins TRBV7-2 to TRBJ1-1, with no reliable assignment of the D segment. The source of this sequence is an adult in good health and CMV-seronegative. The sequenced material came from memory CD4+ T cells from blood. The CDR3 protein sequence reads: CASSVTYNTEAFF. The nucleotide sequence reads TGTGCCAGCAGCGTGACATATAACACTGAAGCTTTCTTT.